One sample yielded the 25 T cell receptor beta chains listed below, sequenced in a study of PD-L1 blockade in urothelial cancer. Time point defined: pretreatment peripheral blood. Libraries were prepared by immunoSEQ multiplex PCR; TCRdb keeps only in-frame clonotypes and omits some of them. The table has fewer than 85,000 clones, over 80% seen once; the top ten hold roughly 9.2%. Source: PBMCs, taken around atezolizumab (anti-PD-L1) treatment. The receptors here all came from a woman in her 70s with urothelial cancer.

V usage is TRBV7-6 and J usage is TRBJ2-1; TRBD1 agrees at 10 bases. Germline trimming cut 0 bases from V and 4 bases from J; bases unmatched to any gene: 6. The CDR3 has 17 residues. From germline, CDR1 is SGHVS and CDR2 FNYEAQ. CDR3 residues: CASSLAPGQGKYNEQFF. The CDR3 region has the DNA TGTGCCAGCAGCTTAGCTCCGGGACAGGGGAAGTACAATGAGCAGTTCTTC.

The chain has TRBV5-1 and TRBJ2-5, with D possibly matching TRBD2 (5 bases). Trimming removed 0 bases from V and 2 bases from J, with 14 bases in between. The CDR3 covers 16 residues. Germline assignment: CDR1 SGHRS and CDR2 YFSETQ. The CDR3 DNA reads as TGCGCCAGCAGCTTGGGGAGGTCGACCACACAAGAGACCCAGTACTTC. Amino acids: CASSLGRSTTQETQYF.

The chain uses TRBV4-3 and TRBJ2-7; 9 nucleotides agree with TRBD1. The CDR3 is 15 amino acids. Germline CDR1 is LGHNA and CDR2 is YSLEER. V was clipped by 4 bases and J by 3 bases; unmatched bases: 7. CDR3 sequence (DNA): TGCGCCAGCAGCCCACACGGGGGACAGGGCTACGAGCAGTACTTC. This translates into CASSPHGGQGYEQYF.

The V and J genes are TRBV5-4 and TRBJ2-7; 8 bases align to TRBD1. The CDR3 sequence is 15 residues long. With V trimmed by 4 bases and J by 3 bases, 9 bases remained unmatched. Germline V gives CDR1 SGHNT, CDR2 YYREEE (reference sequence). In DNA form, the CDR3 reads TGTGCCAGCAGCCGGCTTCACGACAGGGGCTACGAGCAGTACTTC. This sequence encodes CASSRLHDRGYEQYF.

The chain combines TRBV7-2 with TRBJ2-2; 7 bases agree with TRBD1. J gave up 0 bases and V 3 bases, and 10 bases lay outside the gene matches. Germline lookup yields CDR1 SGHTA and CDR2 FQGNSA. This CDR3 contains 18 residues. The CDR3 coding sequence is TGTGCCAGCAGCTTGCCGGGACAGTCGTTCGCGAACACCGGGGAGCTGTTTTTT. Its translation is CASSLPGQSFANTGELFF.

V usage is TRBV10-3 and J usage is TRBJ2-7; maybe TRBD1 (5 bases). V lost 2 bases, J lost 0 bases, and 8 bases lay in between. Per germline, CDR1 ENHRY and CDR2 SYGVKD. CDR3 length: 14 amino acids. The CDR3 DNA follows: TGTGCCATCAGTGAGGTTGGGGCCTCCTACGAGCAGTACTTC. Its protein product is CAISEVGASYEQYF.

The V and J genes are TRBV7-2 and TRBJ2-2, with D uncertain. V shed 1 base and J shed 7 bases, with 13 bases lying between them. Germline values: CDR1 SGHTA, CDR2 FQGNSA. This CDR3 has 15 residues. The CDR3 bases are TGTGCCAGCAGCTTAGTCAGGTCCGTCGGCGGGGAGCTGTTTTTT. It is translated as CASSLVRSVGGELFF.

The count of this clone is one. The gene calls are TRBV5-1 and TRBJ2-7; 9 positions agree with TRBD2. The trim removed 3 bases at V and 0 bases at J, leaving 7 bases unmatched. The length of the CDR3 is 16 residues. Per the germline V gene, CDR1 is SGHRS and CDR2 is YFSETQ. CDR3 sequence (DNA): TGCGCCAGCAGCTCATTAGCGGGAGAGATCTCCTACGAGCAGTACTTC. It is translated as CASSSLAGEISYEQYF.

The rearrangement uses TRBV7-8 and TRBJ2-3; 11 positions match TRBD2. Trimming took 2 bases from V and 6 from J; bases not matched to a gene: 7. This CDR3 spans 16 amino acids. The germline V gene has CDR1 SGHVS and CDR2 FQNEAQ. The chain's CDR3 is CASSLLLAGEIDTQYF. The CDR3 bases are TGTGCCAGCAGCTTACTACTAGCGGGAGAGATTGATACGCAGTATTTT.

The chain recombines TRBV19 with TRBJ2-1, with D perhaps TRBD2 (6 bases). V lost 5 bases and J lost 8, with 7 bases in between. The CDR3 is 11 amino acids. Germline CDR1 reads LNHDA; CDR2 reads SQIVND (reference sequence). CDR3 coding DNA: TGTGCCAGTAGTGTAGCGGATGAGCAGTTCTTC. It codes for CASSVADEQFF.

CDR3 sequence: CASTDSDVKAEAFF. The CDR3 DNA sequence: TGTGCCAGCACCGACAGCGACGTGAAAGCTGAAGCTTTCTTT. The V and J genes are TRBV6-6 and TRBJ1-1; D perhaps matches TRBD1 (5 bases). The CDR3 consists of 14 residues. V was shortened by 7 bases and J by 6 bases, with 18 bases between the two germline ends. CDR1 is MNHNY, CDR2 SVGAGI, per germline (reference sequence).

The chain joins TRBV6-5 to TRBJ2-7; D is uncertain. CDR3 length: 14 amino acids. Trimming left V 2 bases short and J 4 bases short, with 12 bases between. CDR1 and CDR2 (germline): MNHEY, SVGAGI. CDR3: CASSYGGGTYEQYF. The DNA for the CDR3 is TGTGCCAGCAGTTACGGTGGCGGAACTTACGAGCAGTACTTC.

The CDR3 here is CASSPNAGTSGRSTYEQYF. The CDR3 DNA reads TGTGCCAGCAGCCCAAACGCCGGGACTAGCGGGAGGTCTACCTACGAGCAGTACTTC. The chain employs TRBV7-9 and TRBJ2-7; 15 positions agree with TRBD2. V shed 5 bases and J 2 bases; nucleotides not matched to a gene: 13. From germline, CDR1 is SEHNR and CDR2 FQNEAQ (reference sequence). The CDR3 has 19 residues.

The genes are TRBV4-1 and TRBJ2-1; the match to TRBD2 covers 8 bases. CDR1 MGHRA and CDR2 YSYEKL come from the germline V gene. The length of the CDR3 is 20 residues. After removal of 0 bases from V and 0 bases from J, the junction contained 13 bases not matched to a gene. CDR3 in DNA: TGCGCCAGCAGCCAAGAATCCACTAGCGGTCTGCAGAGCTCCTACAATGAGCAGTTCTTC. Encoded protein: CASSQESTSGLQSSYNEQFF.

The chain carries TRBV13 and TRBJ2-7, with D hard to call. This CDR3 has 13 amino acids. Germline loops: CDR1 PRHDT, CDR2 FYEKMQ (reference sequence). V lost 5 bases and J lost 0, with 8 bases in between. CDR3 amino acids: CASSPPSSYEQYF. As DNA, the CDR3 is TGTGCCAGCAGCCCGCCTAGCTCCTACGAGCAGTACTTC.

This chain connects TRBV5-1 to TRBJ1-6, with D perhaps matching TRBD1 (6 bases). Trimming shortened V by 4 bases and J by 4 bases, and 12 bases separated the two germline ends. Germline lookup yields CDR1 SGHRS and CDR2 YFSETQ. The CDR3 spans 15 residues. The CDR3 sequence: CASSLGQHYNSPLHF. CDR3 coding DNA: TGCGCCAGCAGCCTCGGACAGCATTATAATTCACCCCTCCACTTT.

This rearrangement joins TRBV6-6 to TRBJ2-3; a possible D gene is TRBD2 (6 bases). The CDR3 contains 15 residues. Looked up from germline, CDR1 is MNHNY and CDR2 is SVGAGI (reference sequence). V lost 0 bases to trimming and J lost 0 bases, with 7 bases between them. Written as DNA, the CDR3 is TGTGCCAGCAGTTACTCCGGGGGAAGCACAGATACGCAGTATTTT. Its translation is CASSYSGGSTDTQYF.

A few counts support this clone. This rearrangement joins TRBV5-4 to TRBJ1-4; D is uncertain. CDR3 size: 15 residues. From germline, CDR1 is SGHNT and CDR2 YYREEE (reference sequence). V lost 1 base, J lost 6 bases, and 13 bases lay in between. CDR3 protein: CASSLTARGHEKLFF. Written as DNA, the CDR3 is TGTGCCAGCAGCTTGACAGCCCGTGGGCATGAAAAACTGTTTTTT. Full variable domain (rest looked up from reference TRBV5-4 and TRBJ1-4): ETGVTQSPTHLIKTRGQQVTLRCSSQSGHNTVSWYQQALGQGPQFIFQYYREEENGRGNFPPRFSGLQFPNYSSELNVNALELDDSALYLCASSLTARGHEKLFFGSGTQLSVL.

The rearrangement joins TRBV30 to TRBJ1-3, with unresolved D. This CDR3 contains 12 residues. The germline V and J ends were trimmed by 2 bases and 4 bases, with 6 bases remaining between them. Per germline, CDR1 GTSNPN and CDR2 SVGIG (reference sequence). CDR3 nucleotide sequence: TGTGCCTGGAGTCCGTCGGGAAACACCATATATTTT. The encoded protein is CAWSPSGNTIYF. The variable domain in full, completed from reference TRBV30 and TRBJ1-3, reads SQTIHQWPATLVQPVGSPLSLECTVEGTSNPNLYWYRQAAGRGLQLLFYSVGIGQISSEVPQNLSASRPQDRQFILSSKKLLLSDSGFYLCAWSPSGNTIYFGEGSWLTVV.

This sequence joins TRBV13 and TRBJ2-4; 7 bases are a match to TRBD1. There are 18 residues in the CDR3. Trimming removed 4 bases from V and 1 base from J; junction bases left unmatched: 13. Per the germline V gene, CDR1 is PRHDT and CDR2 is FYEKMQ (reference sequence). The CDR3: CASSSPGGQGVAKNIQYF. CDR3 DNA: TGTGCCAGCAGCTCTCCCGGAGGTCAGGGGGTGGCCAAAAACATTCAGTACTTC.

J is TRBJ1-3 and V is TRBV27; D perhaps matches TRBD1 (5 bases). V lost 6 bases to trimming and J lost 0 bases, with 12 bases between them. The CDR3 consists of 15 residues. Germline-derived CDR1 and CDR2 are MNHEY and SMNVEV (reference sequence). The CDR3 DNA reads TGTGCCAGCAGACAGGTCCCGAGCTCTGGAAACACCATATATTTT. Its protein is CASRQVPSSGNTIYF.

In nucleotides, the CDR3 is TGTGCCAGCAGCGAGGGGGGGTACACCGGGGAGCTGTTTTTT. This sequence encodes CASSEGGYTGELFF. This rearrangement joins TRBV11-3 to TRBJ2-2, with D possibly being TRBD2 (7 bases). V lost 5 bases and J 3 bases, leaving 10 bases between the germline ends. CDR1 SGHNT and CDR2 YENEEA come from the germline V gene. There are 14 residues in the CDR3. Looking up the rest from reference TRBV11-3 and TRBJ2-2 gives the full variable domain: EAGVVQSPRYKIIEKKQPVAFWCNPISGHNTLYWYLQNLGQGPELLIRYENEEAVDDSQLPKDRFSAERLKGVDSTLKIQPAELGDSAVYLCASSEGGYTGELFFGEGSRLTVL.

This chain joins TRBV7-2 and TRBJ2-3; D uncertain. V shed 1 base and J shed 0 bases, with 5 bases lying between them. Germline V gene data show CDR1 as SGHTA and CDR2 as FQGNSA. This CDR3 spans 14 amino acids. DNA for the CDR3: TGTGCCAGCAGCTTAGGGCCAAGCACAGATACGCAGTATTTT. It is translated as CASSLGPSTDTQYF.

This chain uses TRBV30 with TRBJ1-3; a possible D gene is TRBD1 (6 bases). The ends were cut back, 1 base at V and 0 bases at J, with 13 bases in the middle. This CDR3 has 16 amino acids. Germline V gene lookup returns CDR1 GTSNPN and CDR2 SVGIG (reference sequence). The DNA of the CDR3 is TGTGCCTGGAGTGGGGGCAGGGGATTCTCTGGAAACACCATATATTTT. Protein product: CAWSGGRGFSGNTIYF.

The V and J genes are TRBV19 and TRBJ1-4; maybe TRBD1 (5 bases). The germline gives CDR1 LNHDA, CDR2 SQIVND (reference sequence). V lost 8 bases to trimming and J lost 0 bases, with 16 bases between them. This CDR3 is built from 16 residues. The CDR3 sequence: CASLSWQGTTNEKLFF. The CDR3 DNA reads TGTGCCAGTCTCAGTTGGCAGGGCACAACTAATGAAAAACTGTTTTTT.